The following is a T cell receptor (beta chain) sequence with its context. What it binds is not known. The sample is drawn from a study of resident and recirculating memory T cells in vitiligo. The overall study: Genomic DNA was extracted from whole homogenized samples, with no cell sorting.

General study results and limits: Non-conserved TCRs across sites and patients suggested distinct clones per lesion.

From germline, CDR1 is MGHRA and CDR2 YSYEKL. The V and J ends lost 2 bases and 5 bases respectively, with 9 bases between them. CDR3 length: 13 amino acids. Data came from immunoSEQ multiplex PCR; TCRdb stores just in-frame clones and leaves some out. The repertoire holds about 76,000 clones, 90% to 95% seen once, with approximately 5.4% in the top ten. The chain employs TRBV4-1 and TRBJ1-1, with a weak D call TRBD1 (6 bases). The origin of this receptor is a male donor with vitiligo. Sequencing was done on a sample of blood. The CDR3 is CASSQNRVTEAFF. CDR3 bases: TGCGCCAGCAGCCAAAACAGGGTTACTGAAGCTTTCTTT.